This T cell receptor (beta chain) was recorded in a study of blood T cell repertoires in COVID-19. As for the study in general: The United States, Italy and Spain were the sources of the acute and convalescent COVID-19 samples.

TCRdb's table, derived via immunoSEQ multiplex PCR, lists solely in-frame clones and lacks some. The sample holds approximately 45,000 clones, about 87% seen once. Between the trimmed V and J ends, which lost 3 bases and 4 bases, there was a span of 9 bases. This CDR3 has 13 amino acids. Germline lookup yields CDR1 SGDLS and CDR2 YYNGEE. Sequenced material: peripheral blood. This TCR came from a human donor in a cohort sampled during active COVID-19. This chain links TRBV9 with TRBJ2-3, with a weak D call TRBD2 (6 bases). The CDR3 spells CASSAGVPDTQYF. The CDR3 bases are TGTGCCAGCAGCGCGGGGGTTCCAGATACGCAGTATTTT.